The 25 T cell receptor beta chains presented below share a single source sample, sequenced in a study of response to subunit inactivated influenza vaccine. TCRdb passed the RT-PCR reads through MiXCR, listing each CDR3 protein once. The sample gives more than 450,000 distinct CDR3 sequences, about 10% of which show up once; 10% is in the top ten. The specimen was PBMCs from blood, collected on the day of vaccination. Source of these receptors: a man aged 50 or older who received an inactivated influenza vaccine.

V usage is TRBV10-3 and J usage is TRBJ2-1; 8 nucleotides match TRBD2. The V segment lost 8 bases and the J segment 3 bases; nucleotides outside the gene matches: 6. There are 14 residues in the CDR3. From germline, CDR1 is ENHRY and CDR2 SYGVKD. CDR3 sequence reads: CAIGLAGSYNEQFF. CDR3 coding DNA: TGTGCCATCGGACTAGCTGGGAGCTACAATGAGCAGTTCTTC.

The chain carries TRBV7-2 and TRBJ2-2; perhaps TRBD2 as D (6 bases). V lost 3 bases to trimming and J lost 9 bases, with 8 bases between them. CDR1 is SGHTA, CDR2 FQGNSA, per germline. This CDR3 has 12 amino acids. The CDR3 is CASSFGGWELFF. The DNA for the CDR3 is TGTGCCAGCAGCTTCGGGGGTTGGGAGCTGTTTTTT.

This clonotype showed up many times. This chain connects TRBV11-2 to TRBJ2-7; D gene unclear. There are 11 residues in the CDR3. V shed 2 bases and J shed 4 bases, with 3 bases lying between them. Per the germline V gene, CDR1 is SGHAT and CDR2 is FQNNGV. CDR3 in amino acids: CASSLLYEQYF. CDR3 in DNA: TGTGCCAGCAGCTTACTTTACGAGCAGTACTTC.

The table lists this clonotype with a few counts. The rearrangement uses TRBV5-1 and TRBJ2-2, with D unresolved. The CDR3 consists of 14 residues. Trimming pared 2 bases from V and 4 bases from J, leaving 9 bases between. Germline V gene data show CDR1 as SGHRS and CDR2 as YFSETQ. In nucleotides, the CDR3 is TGCGCCAGCAGCTTAAACTGGGGCACCGGGGAGCTGTTTTTT. This sequence encodes CASSLNWGTGELFF.

The gene calls are TRBV7-2 and TRBJ2-4; TRBD1 is a possible D gene (5 bases). Trimming pared 8 bases from V and 4 bases from J, leaving 12 bases between. Germline V gene data show CDR1 as SGHTA and CDR2 as FQGNSA. This CDR3 is built from 13 residues. CDR3 sequence (DNA): TGTGCCAGCTCTGGGGCGTCTAAAAACATTCAGTACTTC. Translating it yields CASSGASKNIQYF.

The chain has TRBV5-6 and TRBJ2-3; the D gene is possibly TRBD2 (5 bases). With 5 bases removed from V and 0 bases from J, the gap between germline ends came to 10 bases. The CDR3 extends over 14 amino acids. Germline V gene lookup returns CDR1 SGHDT and CDR2 YYEEEE. As DNA, the CDR3 is TGTGCCAGCAGTACGCGGGTGAGCACAGATACGCAGTATTTT. It is translated as CASSTRVSTDTQYF.

There are a few counts of this clonotype. This chain connects TRBV21-1 to TRBJ2-5; the table names TRBD1, a call not compared with the DNA. TRBV21-1 is classified as a pseudogene. The CDR3 consists of 14 residues. In nucleotides, the CDR3 is TGTGCCAGCAGCACGGACAGGGCCGGAGAGACCCAGTACTTC. As protein: CASSTDRAGETQYF.

The chain links TRBV12-3 or TRBV12-4 to TRBJ2-2, with a possible D match to TRBD2 (6 bases). This CDR3 is built from 13 residues. Trimming pared 5 bases from V and 9 bases from J, leaving 13 bases between. The CDR3 nucleotides read TGTGCCAGCAGTCCGACTAGTTCAAGGGAGCTGTTTTTT. This translates into CASSPTSSRELFF.

The genes are TRBV4-2 and TRBJ2-7; TRBD2 matches at 9 bases. V dropped 7 bases and J dropped 4; count of bases not matched to a gene: 8. The CDR3 consists of 14 residues. Germline V gene sequence: CDR1 LGHNA, CDR2 YNFKEQ. The CDR3 DNA is TGTGCCAGCACTTCCGGCGGGGGGGCTTACGAGCAGTACTTC. Translated, it gives CASTSGGGAYEQYF.

This chain uses TRBV12-3 or TRBV12-4 with TRBJ2-5; either TRBD1 or TRBD2 may fit D (5 bases each). This CDR3 is 15 amino acids long. V lost 4 bases, J lost 4 bases, and 16 bases lay in between. Written as DNA, the CDR3 is TGTGCCAGCAGTTGGGGGTGGTTAGGGACAGAGACCCAGTACTTC. It translates to CASSWGWLGTETQYF.

This clonotype showed up many times. This chain uses TRBV11-2 with TRBJ2-5, with D possibly TRBD1 on 6 matching bases. Germline-derived CDR1 and CDR2 are SGHAT and FQNNGV. The CDR3 runs 15 residues. Trimming took 3 bases from V and 4 from J, leaving 15 bases between them. CDR3: CASSLVGALAETQYF. DNA of the CDR3: TGTGCCAGCAGCTTGGTGGGGGCGTTGGCAGAGACCCAGTACTTC.

This clonotype has a handful of counts. The chain uses TRBV5-1 and TRBJ2-7, with TRBD1 as a possible D gene (5 bases). Germline assignment: CDR1 SGHRS and CDR2 YFSETQ. Trimming removed 0 bases at V and 6 bases at J, with 13 bases between. The CDR3 length is 14 residues. The CDR3 coding sequence is TGCGCCAGCAGCTTGGAACAGGATCGGGCCGAGCAGTACTTC. Its translation: CASSLEQDRAEQYF. The entire variable domain, with the rest obtained from reference TRBV5-1 and TRBJ2-7, is as follows: KAGVTQTPRYLIKTRGQQVTLSCSPISGHRSVSWYQQTPGQGLQFLFEYFSETQRNKGNFPGRFSGRQFSNSRSEMNVSTLELGDSALYLCASSLEQDRAEQYFGPGTRLTVT.

This clonotype was seen a handful of times. The chain has TRBV6-1 and TRBJ1-5; no clear D. Deletions cut 7 bases from V and 11 bases from J, with 21 bases between. CDR1 is MNHNS and CDR2 is SASEGT in the germline V gene. This CDR3 comprises 14 residues. The DNA of the CDR3 is TGTGCCAGCAAGGGCATCCGGAACGGAGGGACCCAGCATTTT. Its translation is CASKGIRNGGTQHF.

This clonotype has at least ten counts. V and J are TRBV28 and TRBJ1-2; perhaps TRBD1 as D (6 bases). Germline V CDR1 and CDR2: MDHEN, SYDVKM. The CDR3 covers 13 residues. V lost 6 bases and J 2 bases, leaving 10 bases between the germline ends. This CDR3 is CASRPDSNYGYTF. In nucleotides, the CDR3 is TGTGCCAGCAGGCCGGACAGCAACTATGGCTACACCTTC.

This clonotype was seen many times. J is TRBJ2-7 and V is TRBV11-2, with D tentatively TRBD2 (5 bases). In germline, CDR1 is SGHAT, CDR2 FQNNGV. Trimming stripped 6 bases from V and 2 bases from J, with 11 bases between. The CDR3 runs to 13 residues. CDR3 DNA: TGTGCCAGCAGTACACTAGATCCCTACGAGCAGTACTTC. Residues: CASSTLDPYEQYF.

The sample holds many counts of this clonotype. The chain employs TRBV12-3 or TRBV12-4 and TRBJ2-1; TRBD2 aligns across 8 bases. The ends lost 7 bases at V and 6 bases at J; junction bases unmatched: 11. The CDR3 has 15 amino acids. In DNA, the CDR3 is TGTGCCAGCATTCTTACCAGCGGGAGAGGCAATGAGCAGTTCTTC. Translation: CASILTSGRGNEQFF.

The sample holds a few counts of this clonotype. This rearrangement joins TRBV5-1 to TRBJ2-3; 14 nucleotides agree with TRBD2. This CDR3 has 14 amino acids. Germline CDR1 reads SGHRS; CDR2 reads YFSETQ. V lost 5 bases, J lost 5 bases, and 1 base stayed unmatched. The CDR3 nucleotides are TGCGCCAGCAGGGGGACTAGCGGGGGAGATACGCAGTATTTT. It translates to CASRGTSGGDTQYF.

This chain uses TRBV28 with TRBJ1-5; tentative D call: TRBD1 (5 bases). Trimming took off 6 bases at V and 6 bases at J, with 12 bases between the two ends. This CDR3 contains 13 residues. In germline, CDR1 is MDHEN, CDR2 SYDVKM. This CDR3 is CASSTPGGQPQHF. DNA of the CDR3: TGTGCCAGCAGCACACCGGGGGGTCAGCCCCAGCATTTT.

In DNA form, the CDR3 reads TGTGCCAGCTCACCGGCCGGGACAGGGGGGAAACAGCCCCAGCATTTT. Amino acids: CASSPAGTGGKQPQHF. The rearrangement joins TRBV18 to TRBJ1-5; 11 nucleotides align to TRBD1. V gave up 3 bases and J gave up 7 bases; unmatched junction bases: 8. The V gene's germline CDR1 is KGHSH and CDR2 LQKENI. The CDR3 spans 16 residues.

This chain uses TRBV19 with TRBJ2-5, with unresolved D. CDR1 and CDR2 (germline): LNHDA, SQIVND (reference sequence). The length of the CDR3 is 13 residues. The germline V and J ends were trimmed by 4 bases and 5 bases, with 11 bases remaining between them. CDR3 sequence: CASSNRHKETQYF. The CDR3 nucleotides are TGTGCCAGTAGTAACCGGCACAAGGAGACCCAGTACTTC.

CDR3 protein: CAIGAQKETQYF. CDR3 nucleotide sequence: TGTGCCATCGGTGCCCAAAAAGAGACCCAGTACTTC. V gene TRBV10-3 combines with J gene TRBJ2-5; D not certain. Germline lookup yields CDR1 ENHRY and CDR2 SYGVKD. Trimming removed 8 bases from V and 3 bases from J, with 10 bases in between. This CDR3 comprises 12 residues.

The table lists this clonotype with a few counts. The chain recombines TRBV7-9 with TRBJ1-1; 7 bases are shared with TRBD1. The CDR3 runs to 14 residues. Trimming cost V 5 bases and J 2 bases; bases outside gene matches: 5. Germline CDR1 and CDR2: SEHNR and FQNEAQ (reference sequence). CDR3 sequence reads: CASSTGQLNTEAFF. DNA for the CDR3: TGTGCCAGCAGCACGGGACAGCTAAACACTGAAGCTTTCTTT.

J is TRBJ2-5 and V is TRBV7-2; D might be TRBD2 (5 bases). Germline V lookup: CDR1 SGHTA, CDR2 FQGNSA. This CDR3 is built from 15 residues. V was clipped by 5 bases and J by 5 bases, with 18 bases between them. This CDR3 reads CASSPPGSAGETQYF. The CDR3 DNA is TGTGCCAGCAGCCCCCCGGGGAGCGCCGGGGAGACCCAGTACTTC.

This clonotype was recorded a few times. J is TRBJ2-1 and V is TRBV6-2 or TRBV6-3; no clear D gene. This CDR3 contains 14 residues. The germline V gene encodes CDR1 MNHEY and CDR2 SVGEGT. Trimming pared 2 bases from V and 9 bases from J, leaving 14 bases between. CDR3 in amino acids: CASSYTADSSEQFF. CDR3 DNA: TGTGCCAGCAGTTACACTGCTGACTCGTCTGAGCAGTTCTTC.

This clonotype has only a few counts. The V gene is TRBV2, the J gene TRBJ1-3; possible D gene TRBD1, 6 bases. V dropped 7 bases and J dropped 4 bases, with 11 bases sitting between them. The CDR3 totals 13 residues. Per germline, CDR1 SNHLY and CDR2 FYNNEI. CDR3 region: CASTAGEGNTIYF. DNA of the CDR3: TGTGCCAGCACCGCAGGGGAAGGAAACACCATATATTTT.